Shown below are 9 T cell receptor beta chains from a single sample sequenced in a study of T cells in Graves' hyperthyroidism and ophthalmopathy. The investigators amplified TCR beta CDR3 regions from RNA transcripts. During a first-round RT-PCR of the TCR CDR3, the HTBI primer set was used. TCRdb reprocessed the multiplex PCR reads via MiXCR and lists one record per CDR3 protein. The data contain about 400,000 distinct CDR3 sequences, about 12% of them seen just once; the ten biggest clones take up 9.2%. The specimen was blood. These receptors were obtained from a woman aged 18-29 years with Graves' hyperthyroidism.

This chain joins TRBV15 and TRBJ1-5; D not resolved. The CDR3 loop spans 17 amino acids. The germline V gene has CDR1 LNHNV and CDR2 YYDKDF (reference sequence). Trimming pared 0 bases from V and 2 bases from J, leaving 14 bases between. The CDR3 DNA reads as TGTGCCACCAGCAGAGATGTAGGGCGGATTGGCAATCAGCCCCAGCATTTT. It translates to CATSRDVGRIGNQPQHF. Looking up the rest from reference TRBV15 and TRBJ1-5 gives the full variable domain: DAMVIQNPRYQVTQFGKPVTLSCSQTLNHNVMYWYQQKSSQAPKLLFHYYDKDFNNEADTPDNFQSRRPNTSFCFLDIRSPGLGDTAMYLCATSRDVGRIGNQPQHFGDGTRLSIL.

This clonotype showed up many times. This chain links TRBV5-1 with TRBJ1-2; no reliable D call. Germline-derived CDR1 and CDR2 are SGHRS and YFSETQ. This CDR3 has 15 residues. Trimming took off 4 bases at V and 2 bases at J, with 15 bases between the two ends. The DNA for the CDR3 is TGCGCCAGCAGCCCCCGTGAGGCAGCGAACTATGGCTACACCTTC. The encoded protein is CASSPREAANYGYTF.

V and J are TRBV4-3 and TRBJ1-6; D not resolved. The CDR3 is 12 residues long. Looked up from germline, CDR1 is LGHNA and CDR2 is YSLEER. Trimming left V 3 bases short and J 6 bases short, with 3 bases between. CDR3 coding DNA: TGCGCCAGCAGCCATGGTAATTCACCCCTCCACTTT. Its protein product is CASSHGNSPLHF.

The rearrangement uses TRBV11-1 and TRBJ1-2, with D perhaps matching TRBD1 (5 bases). This CDR3 is built from 15 residues. The germline V gene encodes CDR1 SGHAT and CDR2 FQDESV (reference sequence). Deletions cut 1 base from V and 3 bases from J, with 12 bases between. The CDR3 DNA sequence: TGTGCCAGCAGCTTAGGGCCCGGGACGGACTATGGCTACACCTTC. This codes for CASSLGPGTDYGYTF.

CDR3 in amino acids: CASRGTGLSYGYTF. The CDR3, as DNA: TGTGCCAGCAGAGGGACAGGGCTAAGCTATGGCTACACCTTC. The gene calls are TRBV27 and TRBJ1-2; the match to TRBD1 covers 9 bases. The CDR3 totals 14 residues. CDR1 and CDR2 (germline): MNHEY, SMNVEV (reference sequence). Unmatched junction bases numbered 6, after V lost 6 bases and J lost 4 bases.

This clonotype was seen repeatedly, ten times or more. The V call is TRBV20-1, the J call TRBJ2-1; D unclear. Germline V lookup: CDR1 DFQATT, CDR2 SNEGSKA (reference sequence). CDR3 size: 14 residues. The V end lost 3 bases, the J end lost 6 bases, and 15 bases lay between the germline ends. CDR3 region: CSARERSISNEQFF. Here the CDR3 DNA reads TGCAGTGCTAGGGAGAGGTCGATTTCCAATGAGCAGTTCTTC.

V gene TRBV19 combines with J gene TRBJ2-3; D is possibly TRBD1 (6 bases). The germline CDR1 and CDR2 sequences are LNHDA and SQIVND (reference sequence). Deletions cut 10 bases from V and 6 bases from J, with 20 bases between. The CDR3 runs to 14 residues. The CDR3 reads CATSPDSVSDTQYF. In DNA, the CDR3 is TGTGCCACCTCTCCGGACAGTGTATCGGATACGCAGTATTTT.

The chain links TRBV6-1 to TRBJ2-2; 7 bases fit TRBD1. CDR1 and CDR2 from the germline V gene are MNHNS and SASEGT. V was pared by 6 bases and J by 1 base, with 11 bases of the junction left unmatched. This CDR3 contains 17 residues. The CDR3 spells CASSPQGGPLNTGELFF. CDR3 nucleotides: TGTGCCAGCAGCCCCCAAGGGGGCCCCTTGAACACCGGGGAGCTGTTTTTT.

This clonotype has just a few counts. As DNA, the CDR3 is TGTGCCAGCAGCCAGACCCTAGGAGATACGCAGTATTTT. This sequence encodes CASSQTLGDTQYF. The rearrangement joins TRBV4-2 to TRBJ2-3; D is uncertain. Germline CDR1 is LGHNA and CDR2 is YNFKEQ. Deletions cut 3 bases from V and 5 bases from J, with 9 bases between. CDR3 size: 13 residues.